One and the same sample provided the 27 T cell receptor beta chains below, sequenced in a study of cytomegalovirus exposure and HLA in healthy donors. It was with 60 Vbeta and 13 Jbeta primers that the PCR ran. Some clones are missing from TCRdb's copy, which holds only in-frame ones; the method was immunoSEQ multiplex PCR. The sample contains about 140,000 clones, about 80% of which appear only once. Sequenced sample: PBMCs. Source of these receptors: a woman aged 40 to 50 in good health and CMV-seronegative.

A single count supports this clone. The chain links TRBV5-1 to TRBJ2-7, with D unresolved. There are 13 residues in the CDR3. Trimming stripped 1 base from V and 2 bases from J, with 7 bases between. Germline-derived CDR1 and CDR2 are SGHRS and YFSETQ. The CDR3 DNA is TGCGCCAGCAGCTTGTTGGGCACCTACGAGCAGTACTTC. Translating it yields CASSLLGTYEQYF.

The chain uses TRBV5-1 and TRBJ2-2; TRBD1 matches 7 bases. The germline gives CDR1 SGHRS, CDR2 YFSETQ. This CDR3 has 14 amino acids. J was trimmed by 3 bases and V by 2 bases; bases with no gene match: 1. CDR3 bases: TGCGCCAGCAGCTTCGGACAGGACACCGGGGAGCTGTTTTTT. It specifies CASSFGQDTGELFF.

The chain couples TRBV7-9 to TRBJ2-1; the match to TRBD2 covers 9 bases. J was trimmed by 5 bases and V by 6 bases; bases with no gene match: 8. The CDR3 loop spans 15 amino acids. Germline V gene sequence: CDR1 SEHNR, CDR2 FQNEAQ (reference sequence). The CDR3 sequence: CASRIAGVLDNEQFF. The CDR3 region has the DNA TGTGCCAGCAGGATAGCGGGAGTGCTTGACAATGAGCAGTTCTTC.

This chain connects TRBV4-1 to TRBJ1-5; D perhaps matches TRBD1 (6 bases). Trimming took off 4 bases at V and 3 bases at J, with 16 bases between the two ends. Germline V CDR1 and CDR2: MGHRA, YSYEKL. This CDR3 contains 16 residues. DNA of the CDR3: TGCGCCAGCAGCCGAAGTGGACAGATCAACAATCAGCCCCAGCATTTT. It specifies CASSRSGQINNQPQHF.

J is TRBJ1-2 and V is TRBV7-2; no definite D call. The germline CDR1 and CDR2 sequences are SGHTA and FQGNSA. V gave up 8 bases and J gave up 4 bases, with 11 bases separating them. This CDR3 region has 12 residues. The CDR3 region has the DNA TGTGCCAGCGGCAGGCTTGGCTATGGCTACACCTTC. This translates into CASGRLGYGYTF.

The rearrangement joins TRBV5-6 to TRBJ1-3, with TRBD1 matching 8 bases. The germline CDR1 and CDR2 sequences are SGHDT and YYEEEE. This CDR3 contains 15 residues. The V and J ends lost 6 bases and 3 bases, in that order; junction bases with no gene match: 8. The chain's CDR3 is CASNFRGLVGNTIYF. The CDR3 DNA follows: TGTGCCAGCAACTTCAGGGGGCTAGTTGGAAACACCATATATTTT.

The chain links TRBV14 to TRBJ2-7; TRBD1 matches at 8 bases. The V gene end was trimmed by 4 bases and the J gene end by 7 bases; junction bases not matched to a gene: 12. The germline V gene has CDR1 SGHDN and CDR2 FVKESK. This CDR3 is built from 15 residues. The CDR3 loop reads CASSPPGDRLGEQYF. CDR3 DNA: TGTGCCAGCAGCCCACCGGGGGACAGGCTCGGGGAGCAGTACTTC.

The V and J genes are TRBV6-5 and TRBJ2-3; TRBD2 agrees at 7 bases. The V segment lost 8 bases and the J segment 4 bases; nucleotides outside the gene matches: 12. Germline V lookup: CDR1 MNHEY, CDR2 SVGAGI. The CDR3 sequence is 15 residues long. The CDR3 region has the DNA TGTGCCAGCTCACCCTTGGGAGGGAGGCCAGATACGCAGTATTTT. Amino acid sequence: CASSPLGGRPDTQYF.

The J gene is TRBJ2-5, the V gene TRBV6-5, with TRBD2 matching 8 bases. The J call could be wrong; TRBJ2-7 is a better fit for the DNA end. The germline V gene encodes CDR1 MNHEY and CDR2 SVGAGI. CDR3 length equals 16 residues. The CDR3 sequence: CASSYSTGGFIYEQYF. The DNA for the CDR3 is TGTGCCAGCAGTTACTCGACGGGAGGGTTCATCTACGAGCAGTACTTC.

The chain joins TRBV6-5 to TRBJ2-7; possible D gene TRBD1, 6 bases. V was cut by 2 bases and J by 5 bases, with 16 bases left in between. This CDR3 region has 15 residues. Germline CDR1 is MNHEY and CDR2 is SVGAGI. This chain's CDR3 is CASSYGLGQRHEQYF. CDR3 DNA sequence: TGTGCCAGCAGTTACGGCTTAGGACAGAGGCACGAGCAGTACTTC.

The chain is built from TRBV5-3 and TRBJ1-1, with D uncertain. TRBV5-3 is classed as an ORF, of uncertain function. The CDR3 has 14 residues. Trimming pared 0 bases from V and 7 bases from J, leaving 13 bases between. The CDR3 DNA reads TGTGCCAGAAGCTTGGGACGAGGTGGTTATGAAGCTTTCTTT. It encodes CARSLGRGGYEAFF.

This clone appeared a single time. The rearrangement joins TRBV6-5 to TRBJ2-7, with D maybe TRBD2 (6 bases). V was cut by 7 bases and J by 7 bases, with 14 bases left in between. Germline V gives CDR1 MNHEY, CDR2 SVGAGI. This CDR3 comprises 12 residues. In DNA, the CDR3 is TGTGCCAGCAAGCGAACTAGCAATGAGCAGTACTTC. The encoded protein is CASKRTSNEQYF.

This clone has a handful of counts. This sequence joins TRBV5-1 and TRBJ2-7, with D perhaps TRBD2 (6 bases). The germline CDR1 and CDR2 sequences are SGHRS and YFSETQ. Trimming cost V 4 bases and J 3 bases, with 14 bases left between them. The CDR3 sequence is 14 residues long. CDR3 DNA sequence: TGCGCCAGCAGCCCCCGCGGAGGGGACTACGAGCAGTACTTC. Translation: CASSPRGGDYEQYF.

CDR3 DNA sequence: TGTGCCAGCAGTTACAGGGGAGAATGGACTGAAGCTTTCTTT. Translated, it gives CASSYRGEWTEAFF. The chain links TRBV28 to TRBJ1-1, with 7 bases aligning to TRBD1. Germline V gene data show CDR1 as MDHEN and CDR2 as SYDVKM. The CDR3 length is 14 residues. V gave up 4 bases and J gave up 5 bases; unmatched junction bases: 7.

This chain joins TRBV4-3 and TRBJ1-5; D is perhaps TRBD1 (6 bases). Germline V gene sequence: CDR1 LGHNA, CDR2 YSLEER. Trimming cost V 0 bases and J 5 bases, with 11 bases left between them. The CDR3 length is 15 residues. CDR3 nucleotide sequence: TGCGCCAGCAGCCAAGATTGGACAGCAGATCAGCCCCAGCATTTT. It is translated as CASSQDWTADQPQHF.

This CDR3 is CASSQDVGQGSRYTF. In DNA, the CDR3 is TGTGCCTCCAGCCAAGATGTGGGACAGGGAAGTCGCTACACCTTC. This chain connects TRBV4-2 to TRBJ1-2; the match to TRBD1 covers 9 bases. V lost 11 bases to trimming and J lost 9 bases; unmatched junction nucleotides: 19. Germline V gives CDR1 LGHNA, CDR2 YNFKEQ. This CDR3 contains 15 residues.

This chain connects TRBV18 to TRBJ2-7; 8 nucleotides align to TRBD1. The trim removed 2 bases at V and 12 bases at J, leaving 12 bases unmatched. The CDR3 contains 14 residues. Germline V lookup: CDR1 KGHSH, CDR2 LQKENI. This CDR3 is CASSPTQGGDLPYF. The CDR3 DNA reads TGTGCCAGCTCACCAACACAGGGGGGCGATCTCCCGTACTTC.

The chain is built from TRBV7-3 and TRBJ2-1, with 10 bases fitting TRBD1. V trimming: 5 bases; J trimming: 0 bases; junction bases outside the gene matches: 10. Per germline, CDR1 SGHTA and CDR2 FQGTGA. This CDR3 contains 18 residues. The CDR3 DNA follows: TGTGCCAGCAGCAGACCGGGACAGGGGTCGAGCTCCTACAATGAGCAGTTCTTC. Encoded protein: CASSRPGQGSSSYNEQFF.

This clone was detected once. The V and J genes are TRBV5-6 and TRBJ2-1, with TRBD2 identical over 8 bases. V lost 0 bases to trimming and J lost 2 bases; unmatched junction nucleotides: 7. CDR3 length equals 17 residues. CDR1 SGHDT and CDR2 YYEEEE come from the germline V gene. The CDR3 nucleotides are TGTGCCAGCAGCTTGGGGAGCAGCGGGAGTGCCTACAATGAGCAGTTCTTC. It is translated as CASSLGSSGSAYNEQFF.

This clone occurred once. The rearrangement joins TRBV21-1 to TRBJ2-3; the table's TRBD2 call for D was not verified on the DNA. TRBV21-1 is designated a pseudogene. CDR3 length: 15 amino acids. CDR3 DNA sequence: TGTGCCAGCAGCCCGGACTGCCCTAGCACAGATACGCAGTATTTT. Translating it yields CASSPDCPSTDTQYF.

In its sample, this clone was seen once. The chain employs TRBV29-1 and TRBJ2-7; a possible D gene is TRBD1 (7 bases). V lost 6 bases, J lost 0 bases, and 18 bases lay in between. Germline values: CDR1 SQVTM, CDR2 ANQGSEA. The length of the CDR3 is 15 residues. The CDR3 DNA reads as TGCAGCGTGGAGGGACAGAGGGGAGCCTCCTACGAGCAGTACTTC. Translated: CSVEGQRGASYEQYF.

This chain joins TRBV7-2 and TRBJ2-7; the match to TRBD1 covers 8 bases. J gave up 3 bases and V 5 bases, and 9 bases lay outside the gene matches. CDR1 SGHTA and CDR2 FQGNSA come from the germline V gene. This CDR3 region has 15 residues. In nucleotides, the CDR3 is TGTGCCAGCAGCAAGCAAGACAGGGGAGGCTACGAGCAGTACTTC. Amino acid sequence: CASSKQDRGGYEQYF.

The rearrangement uses TRBV10-1 and TRBJ1-1; unclear D gene. The V gene lost 6 bases and the J gene lost 3 bases, with 11 bases spanning the gap. Germline V gene sequence: CDR1 WNHNN, CDR2 SYGVQD (reference sequence). The CDR3 covers 13 residues. CDR3 residues: CASSRQADTEAFF. The CDR3, as DNA: TGCGCCAGCAGCAGGCAAGCGGACACTGAAGCTTTCTTT.

CDR3: CASTSSRGLVYGYTF. DNA for the CDR3: TGTGCCAGCACCTCCAGCAGGGGGTTGGTCTATGGCTACACCTTC. The rearrangement uses TRBV27 and TRBJ1-2, with 7 bases fitting TRBD1. Unmatched junction bases numbered 12, after V lost 7 bases and J lost 4 bases. The CDR3 has 15 amino acids. Germline V gene sequence: CDR1 MNHEY, CDR2 SMNVEV (reference sequence).

The chain uses TRBV28 and TRBJ2-1, with 11 positions matching TRBD2. This CDR3 is 14 amino acids long. The junction had 5 bases not matched to a gene; V was cut back by 8 bases and J by 5 bases. Germline V gene lookup returns CDR1 MDHEN and CDR2 SYDVKM. The CDR3 coding sequence is TGTGCCAGCGGATTAGCGGGAGGGGACAATGAGCAGTTCTTC. This gives the protein CASGLAGGDNEQFF.

The CDR3 is CASRRGNDAFF. As DNA, the CDR3 is TGTGCCAGCAGAAGAGGGAATGACGCTTTCTTT. The genes are TRBV5-4 and TRBJ1-1; D remains ambiguous. V was clipped by 5 bases and J by 11 bases, with 13 bases between them. The CDR3 consists of 11 residues. Germline values: CDR1 SGHNT, CDR2 YYREEE (reference sequence).

J is TRBJ1-1 and V is TRBV6-5; the match to TRBD1 covers 7 bases. The CDR3 runs to 15 residues. V lost 2 bases and J lost 4; bases outside the gene matches: 7. Germline CDR1 reads MNHEY; CDR2 reads SVGAGI. The DNA for the CDR3 is TGTGCCAGCAGTTACAACAGGGGAATCGGCACTGAAGCTTTCTTT. As protein: CASSYNRGIGTEAFF.